This entry concerns a single T cell receptor (beta chain). Vbeta (60) and Jbeta (13) primers were used in the PCR. Produced via immunoSEQ multiplex PCR; TCRdb's table is partial and in-frame only. The sample holds roughly 150,000 clones, roughly 87% seen once. This sample was taken from a study of cytomegalovirus exposure and HLA in healthy donors. Sequenced material: PBMCs. The TCR originated in a man aged 25 to 40 in good health and CMV-seropositive.

This CDR3 is CASSSGTGGYEQYF. The CDR3 bases are TGTGCCAGCAGCTCCGGGACAGGGGGCTACGAGCAGTACTTC. The chain combines TRBV5-6 with TRBJ2-7, with 11 positions matching TRBD1. CDR1 and CDR2 (germline): SGHDT, YYEEEE. V lost 3 bases and J lost 3; bases outside the gene matches: 2. This CDR3 spans 14 amino acids.